A single sample gave rise to the 4 T cell receptor beta chains below, sequenced in a study of T-cell reconstitution after alpha-beta-depleted transplantation in children. Unique molecular identifiers were incorporated when the TCRbeta library was constructed. TCRdb processed the PCR reads anew with MiXCR; each CDR3 protein has one entry. The data contain about 210,000 distinct CDR3 sequences, approximately 19% of them singletons. The sequencing used PBMCs, mostly from graft donor cells, collected 360 days after TCRalphabeta/CD19-depleted stem cell transplant. All receptors come from a male patient between 2 and 10 years old who had a stem cell transplant for acute lymphoblastic leukemia, so the T cells may come from the graft donor.

The chain links TRBV10-2 to TRBJ2-7; D is unresolved. Between the trimmed V and J ends, which lost 8 bases and 7 bases, there was a span of 12 bases. The CDR3 loop spans 11 amino acids. CDR1 is WSHSY, CDR2 SAAADI, per germline. The CDR3 sequence: CASGQLEEQYF. In DNA, the CDR3 is TGCGCCAGCGGGCAGTTGGAGGAGCAGTACTTC.

This clonotype occurred a few times. This chain connects TRBV5-1 to TRBJ1-1, with TRBD1 matching 7 bases. Germline CDR1 reads SGHRS; CDR2 reads YFSETQ. There are 14 residues in the CDR3. V lost 4 bases to trimming and J lost 8 bases; unmatched junction nucleotides: 11. The CDR3 DNA reads as TGCGCCAGCAGCCTAGGACAGGTGGGGCTAGAAGCTTTCTTT. This sequence encodes CASSLGQVGLEAFF.

This chain links TRBV14 with TRBJ2-1, with a tentative D call TRBD1 (6 bases). The V end lost 0 bases, the J end lost 1 base, and 13 bases lay between the germline ends. This CDR3 spans 17 amino acids. CDR1 is SGHDN, CDR2 FVKESK, per germline. CDR3 sequence (DNA): TGTGCCAGCAGCCAAGAATTGGGGCAGGGGTCCTACAATGAGCAGTTCTTC. It yields the protein CASSQELGQGSYNEQFF.

The V call is TRBV29-1, the J call TRBJ2-2, with a tentative D call TRBD1 (6 bases). The CDR3 is 14 residues long. Germline V lookup: CDR1 SQVTM, CDR2 ANQGSEA. V lost 0 bases to trimming and J lost 2 bases, with 7 bases between them. The CDR3 region has the DNA TGCAGCGTTGAAGAACAGGGTAACACCGGGGAGCTGTTTTTT. Translating gives CSVEEQGNTGELFF.